What follows describes a single T cell receptor (beta chain). Its antigen remains unidentified. The data were obtained in a study of T cells in Graves' hyperthyroidism and ophthalmopathy. Template material for amplifying TCR beta CDR3 regions consisted of RNA transcripts. The HTBI primer set was used in a first-round RT-PCR of the TCR CDR3. TCRdb analysed the multiplex PCR reads with MiXCR anew, one entry per CDR3 protein. Of approximately 520,000 distinct CDR3 sequences listed, around 20% were seen once; the top ten hold 26%. The CDR3 spans 11 residues. The germline gives CDR1 MNHEY, CDR2 SVGEGT. V was pared by 8 bases and J by 6 bases, with 11 bases between. Study-level points and caveats: The majority of expanded thyroid clonotypes above 0.001 also appeared in blood.

Sequences were obtained from blood. This receptor was identified in a young man with Graves' hyperthyroidism. The J gene is TRBJ2-7, the V gene TRBV6-2 or TRBV6-3; no reliable D call. The CDR3 DNA follows: TGTGCCAGCGCGTGGGCGGTCGAGCAGTACTTC. This encodes CASAWAVEQYF.